This TCR beta chain was observed in a study of blood T cells in healthy people across ages. The V gene's germline CDR1 is SNHLY and CDR2 FYNNEI. The CDR3 spans 15 residues. Trimming took 8 bases from V and 5 from J; bases not matched to a gene: 6. This clonotype was seen only a few times. Its antigen remains unidentified. The second PCR ran about 6 to 11 cycles with a sample-barcoded 5' primer and J-beta primers. TCRdb reprocessed the 5' RACE reads via MiXCR and lists one record per CDR3 protein. This sample carries hundreds of thousands of distinct CDR3 sequences, roughly 58% of them seen once, and the ten largest clones take around 37%. Study-wide results and limits: Estimated diversity, derived from one million T cells, was regarded as an underestimate. Relative to aged donors, long-lived donors carried more naive CD4+ cells and displayed higher diversity. The fall in TCR beta diversity per million T cells was roughly linear with age. The study found TCR beta diversity correlated strongly with naive T cell percentage.

The chain combines TRBV2 with TRBJ1-4; TRBD1 matches at 12 bases. The sequence came from a man aged 55 to 70 in good health. Sequencing was performed on blood. The CDR3 sequence is CASGTGGRGNEKLFF. For the CDR3, the DNA is TGTGCCAGCGGGACAGGGGGCAGGGGGAATGAAAAACTGTTTTTT.